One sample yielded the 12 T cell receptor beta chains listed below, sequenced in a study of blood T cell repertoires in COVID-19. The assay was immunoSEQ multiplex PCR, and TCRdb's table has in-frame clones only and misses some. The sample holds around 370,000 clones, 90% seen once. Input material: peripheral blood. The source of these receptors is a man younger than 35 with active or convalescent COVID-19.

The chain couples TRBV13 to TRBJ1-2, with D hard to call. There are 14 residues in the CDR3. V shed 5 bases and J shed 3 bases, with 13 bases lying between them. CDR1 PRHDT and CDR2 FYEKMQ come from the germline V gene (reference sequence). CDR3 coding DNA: TGTGCCAGCAGCCCAACTCCAACGGACTATGGCTACACCTTC. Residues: CASSPTPTDYGYTF. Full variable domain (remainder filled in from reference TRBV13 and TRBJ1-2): AAGVIQSPRHLIKEKRETATLKCYPIPRHDTVYWYQQGPGQDPQFLISFYEKMQSDKGSIPDRFSAQQFSDYHSELNMSSLELGDSALYFCASSPTPTDYGYTFGSGTRLTVV.

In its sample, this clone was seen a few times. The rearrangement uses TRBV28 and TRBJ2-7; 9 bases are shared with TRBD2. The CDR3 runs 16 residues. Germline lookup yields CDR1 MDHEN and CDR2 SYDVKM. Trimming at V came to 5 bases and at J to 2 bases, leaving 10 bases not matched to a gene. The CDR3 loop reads CASSADLAGNTYEQYF. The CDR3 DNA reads TGTGCCAGCAGTGCGGACCTAGCGGGAAATACCTACGAGCAGTACTTC.

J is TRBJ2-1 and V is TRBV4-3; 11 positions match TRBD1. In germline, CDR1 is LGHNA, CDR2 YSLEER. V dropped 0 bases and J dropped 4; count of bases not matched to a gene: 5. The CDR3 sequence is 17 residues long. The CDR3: CASSQDRTGGSYNEQFF. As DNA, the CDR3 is TGCGCCAGCAGCCAAGATCGGACAGGGGGCTCATACAATGAGCAGTTCTTC.

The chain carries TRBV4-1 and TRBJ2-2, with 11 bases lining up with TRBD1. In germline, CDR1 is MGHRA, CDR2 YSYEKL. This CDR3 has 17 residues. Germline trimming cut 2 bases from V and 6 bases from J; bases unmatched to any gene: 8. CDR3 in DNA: TGCGCCAGCAGCCAATCCCTAGGACAGGGGGCAGCCGGGGAGCTGTTTTTT. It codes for CASSQSLGQGAAGELFF.

In nucleotides, the CDR3 is TGTGCCAGCAGTTACCTAGGGGATAGCAATCAGCCCCAGCATTTT. Residues: CASSYLGDSNQPQHF. V usage is TRBV6-2 or TRBV6-3 and J usage is TRBJ1-5; D is possibly TRBD1 (5 bases). V gave up 2 bases and J gave up 0 bases, with 8 bases separating them. The germline gives CDR1 MNHEY, CDR2 SVGEGT. The CDR3 loop spans 15 amino acids.

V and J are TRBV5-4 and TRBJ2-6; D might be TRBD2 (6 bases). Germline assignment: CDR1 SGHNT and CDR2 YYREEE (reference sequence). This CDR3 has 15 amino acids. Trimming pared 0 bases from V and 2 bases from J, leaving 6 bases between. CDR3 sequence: CASSLGGAGANVLTF. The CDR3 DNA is TGTGCCAGCAGCTTGGGGGGGGCTGGGGCCAACGTCCTGACTTTC.

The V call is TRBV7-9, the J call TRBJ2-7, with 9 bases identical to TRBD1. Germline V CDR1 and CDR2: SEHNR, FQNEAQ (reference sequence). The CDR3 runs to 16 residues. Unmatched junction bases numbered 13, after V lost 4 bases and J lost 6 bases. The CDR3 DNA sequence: TGTGCCAGCAGCTCGGGGGACAGGGTAAATTTAGGCGAGCAGTACTTC. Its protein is CASSSGDRVNLGEQYF.

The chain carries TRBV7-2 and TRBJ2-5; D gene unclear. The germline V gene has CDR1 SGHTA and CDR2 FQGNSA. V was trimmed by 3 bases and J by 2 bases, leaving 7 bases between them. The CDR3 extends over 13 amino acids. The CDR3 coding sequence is TGTGCCAGCAGCTTCCACGAGCAAGAGACCCAGTACTTC. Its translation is CASSFHEQETQYF.

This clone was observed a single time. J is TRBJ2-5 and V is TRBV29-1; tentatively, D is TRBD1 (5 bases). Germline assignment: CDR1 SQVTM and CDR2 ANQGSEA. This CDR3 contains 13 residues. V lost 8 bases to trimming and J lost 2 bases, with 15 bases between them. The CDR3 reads CSSLKGRQETQYF. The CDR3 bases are TGCAGCTCATTGAAGGGGCGGCAAGAGACCCAGTACTTC.

CDR3 DNA sequence: TGTGCCAGCAGCTATAGCGGGAGTTCGTACAATGAGCAGTTCTTC. Protein product: CASSYSGSSYNEQFF. This sequence joins TRBV11-3 and TRBJ2-1; 9 bases agree with TRBD2. The CDR3 totals 15 residues. The germline gives CDR1 SGHNT, CDR2 YENEEA. J was trimmed by 4 bases and V by 4 bases; bases with no gene match: 5.

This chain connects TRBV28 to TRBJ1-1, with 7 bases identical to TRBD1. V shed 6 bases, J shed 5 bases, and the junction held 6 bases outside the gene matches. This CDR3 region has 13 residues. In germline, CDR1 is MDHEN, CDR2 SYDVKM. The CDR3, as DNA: TGTGCCAGCAGCCGGAGGGGGCGAACTGAAGCTTTCTTT. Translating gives CASSRRGRTEAFF.

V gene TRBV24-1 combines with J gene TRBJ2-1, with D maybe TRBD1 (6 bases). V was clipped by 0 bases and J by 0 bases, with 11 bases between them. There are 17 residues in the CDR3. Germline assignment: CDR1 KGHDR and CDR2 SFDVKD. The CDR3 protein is CATSDLGGLGSYNEQFF. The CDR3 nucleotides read TGTGCCACCAGTGATTTGGGGGGCCTGGGCTCCTACAATGAGCAGTTCTTC.